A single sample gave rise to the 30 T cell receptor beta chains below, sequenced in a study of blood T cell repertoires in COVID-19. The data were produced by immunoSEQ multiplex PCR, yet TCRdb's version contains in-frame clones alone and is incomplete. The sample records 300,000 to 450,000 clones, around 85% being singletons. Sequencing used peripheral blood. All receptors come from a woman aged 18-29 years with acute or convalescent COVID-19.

The CDR3 DNA reads as TGTGCCAGTAGTATAGGGGCGGGCCTCTCCTACGAGCAGTACTTC. It encodes CASSIGAGLSYEQYF. V gene TRBV19 combines with J gene TRBJ2-7; tentative D call: TRBD2 (5 bases). The CDR3 contains 15 residues. V was clipped by 1 base and J by 0 bases, with 10 bases between them. From germline, CDR1 is LNHDA and CDR2 SQIVND (reference sequence).

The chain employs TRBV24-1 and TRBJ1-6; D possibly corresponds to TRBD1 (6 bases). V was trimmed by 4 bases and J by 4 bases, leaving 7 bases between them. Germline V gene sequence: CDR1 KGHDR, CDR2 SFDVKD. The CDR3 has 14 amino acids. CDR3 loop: CATSETGYNSPLHF. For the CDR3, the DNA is TGTGCCACCAGTGAGACAGGATATAATTCACCCCTCCACTTT.

CDR3 region: CASSIGTGTTYGYTF. CDR3 nucleotides: TGTGCCAGTAGTATCGGGACAGGGACAACCTATGGCTACACCTTC. The rearrangement links TRBV19 to TRBJ1-2; 9 positions agree with TRBD1. CDR1 LNHDA and CDR2 SQIVND come from the germline V gene (reference sequence). This CDR3 is 15 amino acids long. With 3 bases clipped from V and 4 bases from J, the junction kept 6 bases outside the gene matches.

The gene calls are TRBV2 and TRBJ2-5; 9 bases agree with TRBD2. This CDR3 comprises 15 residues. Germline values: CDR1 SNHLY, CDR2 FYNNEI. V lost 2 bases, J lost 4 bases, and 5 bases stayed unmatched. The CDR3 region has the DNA TGTGCCAGCAGTGAACCGGGACTAGCAGTAGAGACCCAGTACTTC. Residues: CASSEPGLAVETQYF.

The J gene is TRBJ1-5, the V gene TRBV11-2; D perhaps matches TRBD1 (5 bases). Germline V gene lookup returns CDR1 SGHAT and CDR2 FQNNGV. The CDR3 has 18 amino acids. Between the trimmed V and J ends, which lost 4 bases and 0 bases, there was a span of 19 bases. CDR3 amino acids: CASSYRTPDTYSNQPQHF. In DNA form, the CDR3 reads TGTGCCAGCAGCTATAGGACACCGGATACCTATAGCAATCAGCCCCAGCATTTT.

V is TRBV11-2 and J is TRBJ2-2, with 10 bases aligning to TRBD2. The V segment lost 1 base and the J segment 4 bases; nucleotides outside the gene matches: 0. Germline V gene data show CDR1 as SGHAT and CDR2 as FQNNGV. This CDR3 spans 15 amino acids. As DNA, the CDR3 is TGTGCCAGCAGCTTAGCTAGCGGGAGCACCGGGGAGCTGTTTTTT. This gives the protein CASSLASGSTGELFF.

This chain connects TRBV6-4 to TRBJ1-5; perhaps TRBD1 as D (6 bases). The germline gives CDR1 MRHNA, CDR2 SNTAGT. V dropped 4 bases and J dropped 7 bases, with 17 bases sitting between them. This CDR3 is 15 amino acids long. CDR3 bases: TGTGCCAGCAGTGTGGAGGGGGGGGTAGAGCAGCCCCAGCATTTT. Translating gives CASSVEGGVEQPQHF.

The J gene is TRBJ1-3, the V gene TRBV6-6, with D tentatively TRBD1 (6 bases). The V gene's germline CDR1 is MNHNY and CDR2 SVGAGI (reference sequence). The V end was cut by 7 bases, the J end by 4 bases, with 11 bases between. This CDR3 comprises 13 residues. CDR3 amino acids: CASNPQGGNTIYF. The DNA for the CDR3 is TGTGCCAGCAATCCCCAGGGGGGAAACACCATATATTTT.

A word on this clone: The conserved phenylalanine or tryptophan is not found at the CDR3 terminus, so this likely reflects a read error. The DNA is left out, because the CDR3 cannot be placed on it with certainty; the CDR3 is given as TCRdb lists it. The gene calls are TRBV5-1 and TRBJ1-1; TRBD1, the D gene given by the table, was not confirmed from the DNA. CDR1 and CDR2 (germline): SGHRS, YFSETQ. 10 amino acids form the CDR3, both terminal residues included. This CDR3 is CASSPARTVI.

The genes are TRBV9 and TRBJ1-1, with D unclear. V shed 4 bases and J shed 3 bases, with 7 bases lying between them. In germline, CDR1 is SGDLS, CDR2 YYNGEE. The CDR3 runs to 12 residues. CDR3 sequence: CASSPGDTEAFF. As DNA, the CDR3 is TGTGCCAGCAGCCCCGGTGACACTGAAGCTTTCTTT.

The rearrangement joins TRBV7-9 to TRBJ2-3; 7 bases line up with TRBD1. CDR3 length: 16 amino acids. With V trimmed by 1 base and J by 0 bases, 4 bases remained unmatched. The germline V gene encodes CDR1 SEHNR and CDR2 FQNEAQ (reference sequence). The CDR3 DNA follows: TGTGCCAGCAGCTTAGAAGGGGGCAAGAGCACAGATACGCAGTATTTT. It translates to CASSLEGGKSTDTQYF. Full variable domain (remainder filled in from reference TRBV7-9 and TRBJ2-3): DTGVSQNPRHKITKRGQNVTFRCDPISEHNRLYWYRQTLGQGPEFLTYFQNEAQLEKSRLLSDRFSAERPKGSFSTLEIQRTEQGDSAMYLCASSLEGGKSTDTQYFGPGTRLTVL.

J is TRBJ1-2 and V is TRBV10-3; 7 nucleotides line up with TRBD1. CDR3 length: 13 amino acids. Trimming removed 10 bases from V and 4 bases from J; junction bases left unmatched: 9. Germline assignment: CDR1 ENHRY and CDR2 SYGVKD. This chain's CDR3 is CANQAGQAYGYTF. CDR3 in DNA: TGTGCCAATCAGGCCGGACAGGCCTATGGCTACACCTTC.

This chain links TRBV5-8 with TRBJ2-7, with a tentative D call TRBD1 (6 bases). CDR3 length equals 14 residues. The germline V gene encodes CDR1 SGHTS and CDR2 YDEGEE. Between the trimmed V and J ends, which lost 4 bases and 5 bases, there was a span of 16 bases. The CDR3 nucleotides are TGTGCCAGCAGCGCGGCCGGGACATATGACGAGCAGTACTTC. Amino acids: CASSAAGTYDEQYF.

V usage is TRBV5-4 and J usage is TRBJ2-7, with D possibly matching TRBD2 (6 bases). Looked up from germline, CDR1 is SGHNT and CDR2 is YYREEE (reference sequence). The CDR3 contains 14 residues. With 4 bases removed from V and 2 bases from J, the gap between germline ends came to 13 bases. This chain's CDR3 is CASSPGVGTYEQYF. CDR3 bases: TGTGCCAGCAGCCCGGGGGTGGGGACCTACGAGCAGTACTTC.

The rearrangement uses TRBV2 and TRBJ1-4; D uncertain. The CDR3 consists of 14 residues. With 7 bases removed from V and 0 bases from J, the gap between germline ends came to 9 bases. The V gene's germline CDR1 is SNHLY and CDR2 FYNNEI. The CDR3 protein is CASTSPTTNEKLFF. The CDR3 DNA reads TGTGCCAGCACCAGTCCCACAACTAATGAAAAACTGTTTTTT. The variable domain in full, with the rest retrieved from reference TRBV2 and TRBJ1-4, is EPEVTQTPSHQVTQMGQEVILRCVPISNHLYFYWYRQILGQKVEFLVSFYNNEISEKSEIFDDQFSVERPDGSNFTLKIRSTKLEDSAMYFCASTSPTTNEKLFFGSGTQLSVL.

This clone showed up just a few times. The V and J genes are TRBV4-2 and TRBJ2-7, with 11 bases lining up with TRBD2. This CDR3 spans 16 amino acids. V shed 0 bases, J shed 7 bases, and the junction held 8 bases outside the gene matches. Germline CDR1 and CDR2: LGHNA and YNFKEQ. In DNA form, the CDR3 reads TGTGCCAGCAGCCAAGAGTTAGCGGGAGGGCCAGGGGAGCAGTACTTC. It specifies CASSQELAGGPGEQYF.

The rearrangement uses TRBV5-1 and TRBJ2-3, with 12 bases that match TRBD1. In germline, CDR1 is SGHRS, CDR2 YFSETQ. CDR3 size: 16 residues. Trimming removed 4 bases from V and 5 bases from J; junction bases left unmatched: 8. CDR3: CASSPPGQGAEDTQYF. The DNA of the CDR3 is TGCGCCAGCAGCCCACCGGGACAGGGGGCGGAAGATACGCAGTATTTT.

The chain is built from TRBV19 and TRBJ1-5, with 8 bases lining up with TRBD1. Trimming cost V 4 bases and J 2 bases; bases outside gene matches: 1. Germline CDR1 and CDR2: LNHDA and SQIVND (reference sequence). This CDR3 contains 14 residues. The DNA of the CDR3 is TGTGCCAGTAGTACGACAGGGGGCAATCAGCCCCAGCATTTT. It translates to CASSTTGGNQPQHF.

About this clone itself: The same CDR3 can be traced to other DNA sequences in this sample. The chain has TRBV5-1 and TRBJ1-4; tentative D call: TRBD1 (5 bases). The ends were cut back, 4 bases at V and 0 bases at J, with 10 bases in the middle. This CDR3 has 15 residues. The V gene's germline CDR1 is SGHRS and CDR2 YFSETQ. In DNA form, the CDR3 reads TGCGCCAGCAGCCCCGACAGTGCAACTAATGAAAAACTGTTTTTT. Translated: CASSPDSATNEKLFF.

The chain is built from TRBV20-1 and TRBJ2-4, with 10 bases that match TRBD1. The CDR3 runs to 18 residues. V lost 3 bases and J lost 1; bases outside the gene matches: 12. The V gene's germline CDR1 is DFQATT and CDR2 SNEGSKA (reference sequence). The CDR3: CSASIGTGAWGAKNIQYF. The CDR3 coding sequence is TGCAGTGCTAGTATAGGGACAGGGGCTTGGGGGGCCAAAAACATTCAGTACTTC.

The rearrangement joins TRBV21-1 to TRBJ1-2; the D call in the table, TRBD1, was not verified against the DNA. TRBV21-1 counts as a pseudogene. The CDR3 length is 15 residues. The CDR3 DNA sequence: TGTGCCAGCAGCCTATTACAGGGTCTCAACTATGGCTACACCTTC. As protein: CASSLLQGLNYGYTF.

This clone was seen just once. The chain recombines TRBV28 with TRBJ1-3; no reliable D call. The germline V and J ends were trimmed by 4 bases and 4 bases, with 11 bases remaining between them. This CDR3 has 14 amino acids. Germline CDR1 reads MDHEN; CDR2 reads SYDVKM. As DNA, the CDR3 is TGTGCCAGCAGTTCCACCGAGGCAGGAAACACCATATATTTT. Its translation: CASSSTEAGNTIYF.

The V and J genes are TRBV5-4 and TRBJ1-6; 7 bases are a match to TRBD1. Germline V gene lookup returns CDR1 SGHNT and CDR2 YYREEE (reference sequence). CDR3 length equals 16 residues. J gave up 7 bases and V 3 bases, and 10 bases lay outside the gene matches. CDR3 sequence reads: CASSSPGTALNSPLHF. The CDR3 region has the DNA TGTGCCAGCAGCTCACCTGGGACAGCTCTGAATTCACCCCTCCACTTT.

The DNA of the CDR3 is TGTGCCAGCAGCCCCCAGCCCGGGTCACCCCTCCACTTT. This gives the protein CASSPQPGSPLHF. The rearrangement links TRBV7-3 to TRBJ1-6, with D unresolved. The CDR3 covers 13 residues. Germline assignment: CDR1 SGHTA and CDR2 FQGTGA. V dropped 5 bases and J dropped 10 bases, with 12 bases sitting between them. Using reference TRBV7-3 and TRBJ1-6 for the parts outside the CDR3, the full variable domain is GAGVSQTPSNKVTEKGKYVELRCDPISGHTALYWYRQSLGQGPEFLIYFQGTGAADDSGLPNDRFFAVRPEGSVSTLKIQRTERGDSAVYLCASSPQPGSPLHFGNGTRLTVT.

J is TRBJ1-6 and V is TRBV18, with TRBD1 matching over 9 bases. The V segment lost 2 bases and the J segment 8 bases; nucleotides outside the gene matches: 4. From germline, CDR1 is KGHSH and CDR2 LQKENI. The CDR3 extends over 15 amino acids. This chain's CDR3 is CASSPGQGRHSPLHF. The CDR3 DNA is TGTGCCAGCTCACCAGGACAGGGGAGACATTCACCCCTCCACTTT.

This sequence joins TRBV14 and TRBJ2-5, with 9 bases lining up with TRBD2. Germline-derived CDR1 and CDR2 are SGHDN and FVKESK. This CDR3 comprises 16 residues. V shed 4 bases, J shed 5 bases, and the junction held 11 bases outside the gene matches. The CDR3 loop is CASSPGGRGGLETQYF. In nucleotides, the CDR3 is TGTGCCAGCAGCCCCGGGGGGCGGGGGGGCCTGGAGACCCAGTACTTC.

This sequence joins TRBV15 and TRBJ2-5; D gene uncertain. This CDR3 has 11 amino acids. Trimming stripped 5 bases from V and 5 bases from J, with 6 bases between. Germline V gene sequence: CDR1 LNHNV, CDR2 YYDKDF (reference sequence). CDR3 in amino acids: CATSPRETQYF. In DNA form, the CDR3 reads TGTGCCACCAGCCCGAGGGAGACCCAGTACTTC.

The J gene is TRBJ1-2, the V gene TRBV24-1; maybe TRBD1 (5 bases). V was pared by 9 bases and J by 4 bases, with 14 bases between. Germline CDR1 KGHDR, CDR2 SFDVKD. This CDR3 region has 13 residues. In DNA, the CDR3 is TGTGCCACCTCGGCAGGGTCCTTCTATGGCTACACCTTC. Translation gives CATSAGSFYGYTF.

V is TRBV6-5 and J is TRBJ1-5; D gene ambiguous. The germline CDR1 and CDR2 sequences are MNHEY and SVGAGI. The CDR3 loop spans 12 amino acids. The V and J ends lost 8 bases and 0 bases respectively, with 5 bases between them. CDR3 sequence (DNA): TGTGCCAGCGAGTATAGCAATCAGCCCCAGCATTTT. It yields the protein CASEYSNQPQHF.

This CDR3 is CASSLLTGINTEAFF. The CDR3 DNA reads as TGTGCCAGCAGCTTGCTGACAGGGATAAACACTGAAGCTTTCTTT. The J gene is TRBJ1-1, the V gene TRBV5-5, with 7 bases aligning to TRBD1. The ends lost 1 base at V and 2 bases at J; junction bases unmatched: 5. The germline V gene has CDR1 SGHKS and CDR2 YYEKEE (reference sequence). This CDR3 contains 15 residues.